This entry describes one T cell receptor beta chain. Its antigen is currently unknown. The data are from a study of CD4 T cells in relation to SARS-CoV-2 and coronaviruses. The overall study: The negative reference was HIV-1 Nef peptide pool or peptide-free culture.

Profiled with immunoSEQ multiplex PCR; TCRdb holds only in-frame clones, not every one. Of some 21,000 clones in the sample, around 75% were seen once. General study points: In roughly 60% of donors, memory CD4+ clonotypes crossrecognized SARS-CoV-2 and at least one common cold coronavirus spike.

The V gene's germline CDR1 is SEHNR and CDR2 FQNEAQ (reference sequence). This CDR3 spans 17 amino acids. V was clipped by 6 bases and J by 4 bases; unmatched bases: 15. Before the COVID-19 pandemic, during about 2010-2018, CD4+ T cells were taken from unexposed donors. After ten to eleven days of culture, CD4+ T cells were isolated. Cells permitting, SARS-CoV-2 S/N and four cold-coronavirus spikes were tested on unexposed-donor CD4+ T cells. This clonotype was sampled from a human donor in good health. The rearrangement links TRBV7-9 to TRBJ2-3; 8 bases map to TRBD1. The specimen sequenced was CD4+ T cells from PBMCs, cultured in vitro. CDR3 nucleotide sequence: TGTGCCAGCAGGCCATACCCGGGGCAGGGGGCTTCAGATACGCAGTATTTT. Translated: CASRPYPGQGASDTQYF.